Included here is one T cell receptor beta chain sequence, with context. The CDR3 covers 17 residues. Germline CDR1 reads SGHRS; CDR2 reads YFSETQ. The ends lost 1 base at V and 5 bases at J; junction bases unmatched: 13. Original analysis: For nucleated cells, counts were estimated from reference gene primer amplification. The repertoire was sequenced with immunoSEQ multiplex PCR; TCRdb's copy has only in-frame clones and lacks some. V and J calls and clone size are given by that table; D and trimming were obtained from the DNA. The data contain roughly 700,000 clones, 85% to 90% of them singletons. The data originate from a study of blood T cell repertoires in COVID-19. Study at large: Samples came from the United States, Italy and Spain, spanning acute and convalescent COVID-19. T cells, B-cell-depleted T cells, or PBMCs provided the cDNA or gDNA that served as material.

The receptor was isolated from a woman aged 18-29 years with acute or convalescent COVID-19. Material for sequencing was peripheral blood. The chain is built from TRBV5-1 and TRBJ2-7, with TRBD1 identical over 9 bases. CDR3 sequence reads: CASSLLRLGTGKNEQYF. DNA for the CDR3: TGCGCCAGCAGCTTGTTAAGGCTCGGGACAGGGAAGAACGAGCAGTACTTC.